A single TCR beta chain is shown here with its context. Its matching antigen is unknown. The PCR contained 60 Vbeta and 13 Jbeta primers. The assay was immunoSEQ multiplex PCR, and TCRdb's table has in-frame clones only and misses some. This table lists approximately 110,000 clones. The sample belongs to a study of cytomegalovirus exposure and HLA in healthy donors. Findings and caveats of the study: In an earlier analysis, about 87% or about 30%: the productive usage of most TCR beta V segments. What was likely a sequencing artifact was a cluster of highly shared sequence variants.

The germline V and J ends were trimmed by 2 bases and 3 bases, with 5 bases remaining between them. CDR1 and CDR2 (germline): GTSNPN, SVGIG (reference sequence). This CDR3 is built from 11 residues. The clonotype originates from a man aged 25-40 years in good health and CMV-seronegative. The chain carries TRBV30 and TRBJ2-7; D is unresolved. The material sequenced was PBMCs. The CDR3 nucleotides read TGTGCCTGGAGTCCCCTCTACGAGCAGTACTTC. Translating it yields CAWSPLYEQYF. Full variable domain (missing parts from reference TRBV30 and TRBJ2-7): SQTIHQWPATLVQPVGSPLSLECTVEGTSNPNLYWYRQAAGRGLQLLFYSVGIGQISSEVPQNLSASRPQDRQFILSSKKLLLSDSGFYLCAWSPLYEQYFGPGTRLTVT.